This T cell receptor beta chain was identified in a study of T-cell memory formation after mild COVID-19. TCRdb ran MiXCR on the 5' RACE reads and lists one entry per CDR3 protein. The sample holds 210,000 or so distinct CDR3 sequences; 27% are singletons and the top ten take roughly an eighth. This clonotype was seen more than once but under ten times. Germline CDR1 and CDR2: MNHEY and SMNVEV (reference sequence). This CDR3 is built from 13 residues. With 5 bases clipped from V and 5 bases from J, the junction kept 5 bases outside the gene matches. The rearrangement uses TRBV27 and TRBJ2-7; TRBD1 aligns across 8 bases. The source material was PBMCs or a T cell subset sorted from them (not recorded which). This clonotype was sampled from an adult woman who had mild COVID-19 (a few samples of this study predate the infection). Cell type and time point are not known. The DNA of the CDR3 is TGTGCCAGCAGTGGCAGGGGGCCCCACGAGCAGTACTTC. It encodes CASSGRGPHEQYF.